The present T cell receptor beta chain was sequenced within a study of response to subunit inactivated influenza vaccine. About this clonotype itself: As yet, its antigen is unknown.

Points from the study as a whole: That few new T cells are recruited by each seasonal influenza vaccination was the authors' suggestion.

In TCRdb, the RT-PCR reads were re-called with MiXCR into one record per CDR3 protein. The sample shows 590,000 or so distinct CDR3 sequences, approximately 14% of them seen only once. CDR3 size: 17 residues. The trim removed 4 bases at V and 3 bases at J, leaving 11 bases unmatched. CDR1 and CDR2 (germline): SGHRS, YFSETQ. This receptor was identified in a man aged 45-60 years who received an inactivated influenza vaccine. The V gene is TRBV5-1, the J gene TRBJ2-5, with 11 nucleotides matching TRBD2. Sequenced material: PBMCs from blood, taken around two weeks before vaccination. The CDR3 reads CASSLSPGTSGKETQYF. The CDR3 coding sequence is TGCGCCAGCAGCCTTTCTCCCGGGACTAGCGGCAAAGAGACCCAGTACTTC. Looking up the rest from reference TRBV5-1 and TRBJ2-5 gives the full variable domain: KAGVTQTPRYLIKTRGQQVTLSCSPISGHRSVSWYQQTPGQGLQFLFEYFSETQRNKGNFPGRFSGRQFSNSRSEMNVSTLELGDSALYLCASSLSPGTSGKETQYFGPGTRLLVL.